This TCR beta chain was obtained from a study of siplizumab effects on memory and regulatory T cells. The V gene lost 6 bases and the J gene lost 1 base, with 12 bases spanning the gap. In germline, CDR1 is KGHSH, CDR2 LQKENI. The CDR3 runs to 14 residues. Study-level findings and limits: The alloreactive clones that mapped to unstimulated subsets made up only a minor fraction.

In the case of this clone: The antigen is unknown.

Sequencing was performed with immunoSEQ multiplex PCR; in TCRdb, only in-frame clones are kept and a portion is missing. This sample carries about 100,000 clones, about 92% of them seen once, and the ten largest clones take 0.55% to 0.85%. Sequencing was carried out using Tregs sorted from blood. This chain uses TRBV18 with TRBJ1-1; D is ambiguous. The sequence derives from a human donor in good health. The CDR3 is CASSPGRRNTEAFF. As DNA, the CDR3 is TGTGCCAGCTCCCCTGGACGGCGGAACACTGAAGCTTTCTTT.